This T cell receptor (beta chain) is drawn from a study of blood T cell repertoires in COVID-19. Whole-study context: From T cells, B-cell-depleted T cells, or PBMCs came the material, which was cDNA or gDNA.

Per the original data handling: By means of reference gene primer amplification, nucleated cell counts were estimated. The protocol was immunoSEQ multiplex PCR, while the TCRdb copy is restricted to in-frame clones and leaves out a portion. V and J calls and clone size come straight from that table; D and trimming were deduced from the DNA. The data contain 40,000 to 60,000 clones, roughly 83% of them seen just once; the ten biggest clones take up about 15%. V dropped 6 bases and J dropped 0 bases, with 15 bases sitting between them. This CDR3 region has 17 residues. Germline CDR1 reads MRHNA; CDR2 reads SNTAGT.

The sequence derives from a human donor in a cohort sampled during active COVID-19. This chain joins TRBV6-4 and TRBJ1-6; tentatively, D is TRBD1 (5 bases). The sample was peripheral blood. CDR3 sequence reads: CASSGRGRLSYNSPLHF. CDR3 coding DNA: TGTGCCAGCAGCGGTCGGGGGAGGCTCTCCTATAATTCACCCCTCCACTTT.